This record concerns one TCR beta chain sequence. Antigen: not known. Each TCR beta library was made by quantitative 5'-RACE that incorporated molecular barcodes. From the 5' RACE reads, TCRdb called clonotypes with MiXCR, one entry per CDR3 protein. This sample has about 750,000 distinct CDR3 sequences; around 20% occur once, and the top ten carry under 20%. These data are taken from a study of CD8 T cells in ankylosing spondylitis. Whole-study results and caveats: Reported data indicate significant enrichment of disease-linked clones within matched ankylosing spondylitis synovial fluid. Fewer than ten highly homologous variants made up a TCR beta motif that seemed to typify ankylosing spondylitis blood. Clones linked to the disease showed a CD8+ phenotype. They occurred at relatively low frequencies in peripheral blood. Earlier literature documents some of the motif variants in reactive arthritis synovial fluid and blood.

Germline assignment: CDR1 SGDLS and CDR2 YYNGEE. The V and J ends lost 0 bases and 8 bases, in that order; junction bases with no gene match: 4. This CDR3 region has 14 residues. The chain combines TRBV9 with TRBJ2-2; 7 bases are a match to TRBD2. Sequences were obtained from blood, either unsorted or a sorted T cell fraction (not recorded which). The receptor was isolated from a male donor with ankylosing spondylitis. The CDR3, as DNA: TGTGCCAGCAGCGTAGACGGGAGGCAGGGGGAGCTGTTTTTT. Its translation: CASSVDGRQGELFF.